The 13 T cell receptor beta chains below all came from one sample that was sequenced in a study of shared clonotypes between healthy human individuals. Cells designated naive CD8 were CD45RO-negative and were positively selected for CCR7, with terminally differentiated effector memory CD45RA+ cells excluded. The method was immunoSEQ multiplex PCR; TCRdb's version includes in-frame clones alone and lacks a portion of them. The profile covers roughly 770,000 clones, with around 96% appearing a single time and less than 0.3% taken by the ten largest. The sequenced sample consisted of naive CD8+ T cells sorted from blood. The receptors were sampled from a young man in good health.

V is TRBV2 and J is TRBJ2-3, with 7 bases fitting TRBD1. The CDR3 has 15 amino acids. Losses at the gene ends were 5 bases for V and 4 bases for J; bases not matched to a gene: 9. Per the germline V gene, CDR1 is SNHLY and CDR2 is FYNNEI. The CDR3 sequence is CASSFPWQGADTQYF. The DNA for the CDR3 is TGTGCCAGCAGTTTCCCTTGGCAGGGGGCAGATACGCAGTATTTT.

The CDR3 DNA follows: TGTGCTAGTGGTAACTATCAGCGGGAGCAGTTCTTC. Amino acid sequence: CASGNYQREQFF. The chain combines TRBV12-5 with TRBJ2-1; D perhaps matches TRBD2 (5 bases). CDR3 length equals 12 residues. V was shortened by 5 bases and J by 10 bases, with 12 bases between the two germline ends. CDR1 is LGHNT, CDR2 FRNRAP, per germline.

The chain links TRBV7-9 to TRBJ2-2; a weak D match, TRBD1 (5 bases). CDR1 is SEHNR and CDR2 is FQNEAQ in the germline V gene (reference sequence). Trimming pared 2 bases from V and 7 bases from J, leaving 11 bases between. CDR3 size: 14 residues. The CDR3 DNA is TGTGCCAGCAGCTTACAAGGGGCCGTCGGGGAGCTGTTTTTT. Its translation: CASSLQGAVGELFF.

A word on this clone: Other nucleotide sequences from this sample produce the same CDR3. The chain carries TRBV7-9 and TRBJ2-7; D remains unclear. Germline V CDR1 and CDR2: SEHNR, FQNEAQ (reference sequence). The CDR3 spans 12 residues. V was pared by 0 bases and J by 2 bases, with 2 bases between. The DNA of the CDR3 is TGTGCCAGCAGCTTAGCACCCTACGAGCAGTACTTC. Translating gives CASSLAPYEQYF.

Turning to this clone: Germline and junction disagree at one end, which may indicate a read error. V is TRBV7-7 and J is TRBJ2-7, with D tentatively TRBD2 (5 bases). The length of the CDR3 is 14 residues. CDR1 is SSHAT and CDR2 is FNYEAQ in the germline V gene (reference sequence). As DNA, the CDR3 is TGTGCTAGCAGCTTAACAGCGGAATCCTACGAGCAGTACTTC. Translated, it gives CASSLTAESYEQYF. The full variable domain, rest sourced from reference TRBV7-7 and TRBJ2-7, is GAGVSQSPRYKVTKRGQDVTLRCDPISSHATLYWYQQALGQGPEFLTYFNYEAQPDKSGLPSDRFSAERPEGSISTLTIQRTEQRDSAMYRCASSLTAESYEQYFGPGTRLTVT.

The chain carries TRBV27 and TRBJ2-7; 8 bases line up with TRBD1. The V gene end was trimmed by 5 bases and the J gene end by 7 bases; junction bases not matched to a gene: 16. The germline gives CDR1 MNHEY, CDR2 SMNVEV (reference sequence). This CDR3 comprises 16 residues. The CDR3 DNA reads TGTGCCAGCAGTCCTCTGGGACAGGCTACTGGATGGGAGCAGTACTTC. It is translated as CASSPLGQATGWEQYF.

The V and J genes are TRBV28 and TRBJ2-7, with 10 bases that match TRBD2. CDR1 and CDR2 (germline): MDHEN, SYDVKM. The V gene end was trimmed by 3 bases and the J gene end by 5 bases; junction bases not matched to a gene: 13. The CDR3 has 17 residues. CDR3 in DNA: TGTGCCAGCAGTTTGGTTCAGGTGGGACTAGCGTATGACGAGCAGTACTTC. This encodes CASSLVQVGLAYDEQYF.

The V and J genes are TRBV28 and TRBJ2-7; the match to TRBD1 covers 10 bases. This CDR3 has 16 amino acids. Germline V lookup: CDR1 MDHEN, CDR2 SYDVKM. The trim removed 4 bases at V and 0 bases at J, leaving 6 bases unmatched. CDR3 sequence (DNA): TGTGCCAGCAGTTCGGGGGACAGGGGTTCCTCCTACGAGCAGTACTTC. This encodes CASSSGDRGSSYEQYF.

The rearrangement uses TRBV5-1 and TRBJ2-7; D is possibly TRBD2 (5 bases). The CDR3 has 14 amino acids. Germline CDR1 is SGHRS and CDR2 is YFSETQ. V lost 1 base to trimming and J lost 3 bases, with 11 bases between them. The CDR3 DNA reads as TGCGCCAGCAGCTTGAGCCGGGGAAGCTACGAGCAGTACTTC. Protein sequence: CASSLSRGSYEQYF.

The chain links TRBV6-5 to TRBJ1-5; D remains unclear. Germline V gives CDR1 MNHEY, CDR2 SVGAGI. The CDR3 covers 13 residues. Deletions cut 5 bases from V and 3 bases from J, with 8 bases between. The CDR3 protein is CASSQGNNQPQHF. DNA of the CDR3: TGTGCCAGCAGTCAAGGGAACAATCAGCCCCAGCATTTT.

The gene calls are TRBV7-9 and TRBJ2-2; D not resolved. Trimming removed 6 bases at V and 4 bases at J, with 6 bases between. Germline V gene data show CDR1 as SEHNR and CDR2 as FQNEAQ (reference sequence). The CDR3 consists of 12 residues. The CDR3 coding sequence is TGTGCCAGCAGGACGGGCACCGGGGAGCTGTTTTTT. This translates into CASRTGTGELFF.

The chain has TRBV27 and TRBJ1-2; 9 positions match TRBD1. V trimming: 4 bases; J trimming: 4 bases; junction bases outside the gene matches: 13. This CDR3 has 17 amino acids. CDR1 and CDR2 (germline): MNHEY, SMNVEV (reference sequence). The CDR3 DNA reads TGTGCCAGCAGTTCGTCCGGGACAGGGACCTTCTTCTATGGCTACACCTTC. It specifies CASSSSGTGTFFYGYTF.

This chain connects TRBV29-1 to TRBJ1-1; D is possibly TRBD1 (5 bases). Germline V gives CDR1 SQVTM, CDR2 ANQGSEA. The CDR3 contains 13 residues. Between the trimmed V and J ends, which lost 7 bases and 4 bases, there was a span of 16 bases. CDR3 in DNA: TGCAGCGCCGTCAGGGACGGAAGCACTGAAGCTTTCTTT. Protein: CSAVRDGSTEAFF.